These T cell receptor beta chains were read from a single sample in a study of patients and donors after allogeneic stem cell transplantation. TCRdb re-called the RT-PCR reads with MiXCR, one entry per CDR3 protein. The sample has approximately 9,500 distinct CDR3 sequences, approximately 4.2% seen once. The sample consisted of blood, either unsorted or a sorted T cell fraction (not recorded which). These receptors were collected from a human donor who was either an allogeneic HSCT recipient or a stem cell or donor lymphocyte infusion donor (not recorded which). It is not recorded whose cells these are; they may come from a transplant donor. Both conserved end residues are part of each CDR3. The order of the fields is D gene, J gene, clone size, V gene, CDR3 protein, CDR3 DNA. D genes are given only for firm matches. Size values are once, few and many counts, or a class for expanded clones, and some rows have none.

d_call: NA
j_call: TRBJ1-5
clone_size: medium-sized
v_call: TRBV4-2
cdr3_aa: CASSQDRGAGQPQHF
cdr3_nt: TGTGCCAGCAGCCAAGACAGGGGAGCTGGGCAGCCCCAGCATTTT

d_call: TRBD1
j_call: TRBJ2-5
clone_size: many
v_call: TRBV5-1
cdr3_aa: CASTSGGTGHQETQYF
cdr3_nt: TGCGCCAGCACTTCCGGTGGGACAGGTCACCAAGAGACCCAGTACTTC

d_call: NA
j_call: TRBJ2-1
clone_size: medium-sized
v_call: TRBV4-2
cdr3_aa: CASSQDQGTYNEQFF
cdr3_nt: TGTGCCAGCAGCCAAGACCAGGGTACCTACAATGAGCAGTTCTTC

d_call: NA
j_call: TRBJ2-2
clone_size: many
v_call: TRBV24-1
cdr3_aa: CATSDFLSGGELFF
cdr3_nt: TGTGCCACCAGTGATTTCCTGTCGGGCGGGGAGCTGTTTTTT

d_call: NA
j_call: TRBJ1-1
clone_size: many
v_call: TRBV6-2/TRBV6-3
cdr3_aa: CASSRGVLSEAFF
cdr3_nt: TGTGCCAGCAGTCGAGGAGTTTTATCGGAAGCTTTCTTT

d_call: NA
j_call: TRBJ2-4
clone_size: many
v_call: TRBV29-1
cdr3_aa: CSVAGLGLPKNIQYF
cdr3_nt: TGCAGCGTTGCAGGGTTGGGGTTACCCAAAAACATTCAGTACTTC

d_call: NA
j_call: TRBJ2-1
clone_size: many
v_call: TRBV7-3
cdr3_aa: CASSPGPEGYNEQFF
cdr3_nt: TGTGCCAGCAGTCCCGGCCCCGAAGGGTACAATGAGCAGTTCTTC

d_call: NA
j_call: TRBJ1-5
clone_size: NA
v_call: TRBV6-2/TRBV6-3
cdr3_aa: CASSYLSRGQPQHF
cdr3_nt: TGTGCCAGCAGTTACTTGAGCAGGGGTCAGCCCCAGCATTTT

d_call: NA
j_call: TRBJ2-2
clone_size: many
v_call: TRBV5-1
cdr3_aa: CASSNSTRNTGELFF
cdr3_nt: TGCGCCAGCAGCAACTCGACACGGAACACCGGGGAGCTGTTTTTT

d_call: NA
j_call: TRBJ1-5
clone_size: few
v_call: TRBV25-1
cdr3_aa: CASSEWDQGFGQPQHF
cdr3_nt: TGTGCCAGCAGTGAATGGGATCAGGGATTTGGTCAGCCCCAGCATTTT

d_call: NA
j_call: TRBJ2-2
clone_size: many
v_call: TRBV5-4
cdr3_aa: CASSRPGEDTGELFF
cdr3_nt: TGTGCCAGCAGCCGTCCGGGGGAGGACACCGGGGAGCTGTTTTTT

d_call: TRBD2
j_call: TRBJ2-3
clone_size: medium-sized
v_call: TRBV7-2
cdr3_aa: CASSILAGVGDTQYF
cdr3_nt: TGTGCCAGCAGCATACTAGCGGGAGTCGGGGATACGCAGTATTTT

d_call: NA
j_call: TRBJ2-1
clone_size: many
v_call: TRBV5-1
cdr3_aa: CASSLDLAGSYNEQFF
cdr3_nt: TGCGCCAGCAGCTTGGATCTAGCTGGATCCTACAATGAGCAGTTCTTC

d_call: NA
j_call: TRBJ2-5
clone_size: many
v_call: TRBV12-3/TRBV12-4
cdr3_aa: CASSLSPQETQYF
cdr3_nt: TGTGCCAGCAGCCTCTCTCCTCAAGAGACCCAGTACTTC

d_call: NA
j_call: TRBJ2-4
clone_size: many
v_call: TRBV10-3
cdr3_aa: CAISESGLENIQYF
cdr3_nt: TGTGCCATCAGTGAGTCCGGGCTAGAAAACATTCAGTACTTC

d_call: TRBD1
j_call: TRBJ1-2
clone_size: many
v_call: TRBV20-1
cdr3_aa: CSAPPPAGGGAYGYTF
cdr3_nt: TGCAGTGCTCCCCCCCCAGCAGGGGGGGGGGCCTATGGCTACACCTTC

d_call: TRBD2
j_call: TRBJ2-5
clone_size: many
v_call: TRBV4-3
cdr3_aa: CASSQAGASGRAFQETQYF
cdr3_nt: TGCGCCAGCAGCCAAGCGGGGGCTAGCGGGAGGGCCTTCCAAGAGACCCAGTACTTC

d_call: TRBD2
j_call: TRBJ2-3
clone_size: many
v_call: TRBV7-2
cdr3_aa: CASSLVATSRHPDTQYF
cdr3_nt: TGTGCCAGCAGCTTAGTAGCGACTAGCAGGCATCCAGATACGCAGTATTTT

d_call: NA
j_call: TRBJ1-5
clone_size: medium-sized
v_call: TRBV4-3
cdr3_aa: CASSQGPVPSNQPQHF
cdr3_nt: TGCGCCAGCAGCCAGGGGCCGGTTCCAAGCAATCAGCCCCAGCATTTT

d_call: NA
j_call: TRBJ2-1
clone_size: once
v_call: TRBV7-3
cdr3_aa: CASSPNPTLVGQFF
cdr3_nt: TGTGCCAGCAGCCCCAATCCCACTCTAGTGGGGCAGTTTTTC

d_call: NA
j_call: TRBJ2-5
clone_size: many
v_call: TRBV15
cdr3_aa: CATSREETQYF
cdr3_nt: TGTGCCACCAGCAGAGAAGAGACCCAGTACTTC

d_call: NA
j_call: TRBJ2-2
clone_size: many
v_call: TRBV12-3/TRBV12-4
cdr3_aa: CASSSVSGGELFF
cdr3_nt: TGTGCCAGCAGTTCAGTTAGCGGCGGGGAGCTGTTTTTT

d_call: NA
j_call: TRBJ1-5
clone_size: medium-sized
v_call: TRBV12-3/TRBV12-4
cdr3_aa: CASRPDLSNQPQHF
cdr3_nt: TGTGCCAGCAGGCCCGACTTGAGCAATCAGCCCCAGCATTTT

d_call: TRBD1
j_call: TRBJ2-7
clone_size: few
v_call: TRBV18
cdr3_aa: CASSPQGARTYEQYF
cdr3_nt: TGTGCCAGCTCACCTCAGGGGGCAAGGACCTACGAGCAGTACTTC

d_call: TRBD2
j_call: TRBJ2-2
clone_size: medium-sized
v_call: TRBV20-1
cdr3_aa: CSARTSGWNTGELFF
cdr3_nt: TGCAGTGCTAGGACTAGCGGATGGAACACCGGGGAGCTGTTTTTT

d_call: NA
j_call: TRBJ1-4
clone_size: many
v_call: TRBV7-9
cdr3_aa: CASSLAGEEKLFF
cdr3_nt: TGTGCCAGCAGCTTAGCAGGCGAAGAAAAACTGTTTTTT

d_call: TRBD1
j_call: TRBJ2-1
clone_size: many
v_call: TRBV19
cdr3_aa: CASKKGQPYNEQFF
cdr3_nt: TGTGCCAGTAAAAAGGGACAGCCCTACAATGAGCAGTTCTTC

d_call: TRBD1
j_call: TRBJ1-1
clone_size: medium-sized
v_call: TRBV12-3/TRBV12-4
cdr3_aa: CASSPGQGSEAFF
cdr3_nt: TGTGCCAGCAGCCCAGGACAGGGATCTGAAGCTTTCTTT

d_call: NA
j_call: TRBJ1-1
clone_size: medium-sized
v_call: TRBV5-1
cdr3_aa: CASSQTLMGTEAFF
cdr3_nt: TGCGCCAGCAGCCAGACTCTTATGGGCACTGAAGCTTTCTTT

d_call: NA
j_call: TRBJ2-2
clone_size: many
v_call: TRBV7-3
cdr3_aa: CASSPAGQGLRTGELFF
cdr3_nt: TGTGCCAGCAGCCCCGCTGGACAGGGACTACGTACCGGGGAGCTGTTTTTT

d_call: NA
j_call: TRBJ2-7
clone_size: many
v_call: TRBV28
cdr3_aa: CASSLSGNKYEQYF
cdr3_nt: TGTGCCAGCAGTTTATCGGGTAACAAGTACGAGCAGTACTTC

d_call: TRBD1
j_call: TRBJ2-3
clone_size: medium-sized
v_call: TRBV10-3
cdr3_aa: CAISGSTGGEADTQYF
cdr3_nt: TGTGCCATCAGTGGATCTACAGGGGGTGAGGCAGATACGCAGTATTTT

d_call: NA
j_call: TRBJ2-1
clone_size: many
v_call: TRBV28
cdr3_aa: CASSGGPQQFF
cdr3_nt: TGTGCCAGCAGTGGTGGTCCTCAGCAGTTCTTC

d_call: NA
j_call: TRBJ2-7
clone_size: many
v_call: TRBV11-2
cdr3_aa: CASSLASGATYEQYF
cdr3_nt: TGTGCCAGCAGCTTAGCCTCGGGGGCGACCTACGAGCAGTACTTC

d_call: NA
j_call: TRBJ2-3
clone_size: NA
v_call: TRBV25-1
cdr3_aa: CASSLDDFGTQYF
cdr3_nt: TGTGCCAGCAGCCTCGACGACTTCGGTACGCAGTATTTT

d_call: TRBD2
j_call: TRBJ2-5
clone_size: medium-sized
v_call: TRBV7-9
cdr3_aa: CASSPWGGFETQYF
cdr3_nt: TGTGCCAGCAGCCCCTGGGGGGGATTTGAGACCCAGTACTTC

d_call: TRBD2
j_call: TRBJ2-1
clone_size: many
v_call: TRBV5-4
cdr3_aa: CASSSRLGRERDEQFF
cdr3_nt: TGTGCCAGCAGCTCACGTCTTGGGCGGGAGAGGGATGAGCAGTTCTTC

d_call: NA
j_call: TRBJ2-7
clone_size: many
v_call: TRBV27
cdr3_aa: CASSLSGGGPYEQYF
cdr3_nt: TGTGCCAGCAGTTTGTCAGGGGGAGGGCCCTACGAGCAGTACTTC

d_call: TRBD1
j_call: TRBJ1-5
clone_size: many
v_call: TRBV20-1
cdr3_aa: CSARRTGDGNQPQHF
cdr3_nt: TGCAGTGCTAGAAGGACAGGTGACGGCAATCAGCCCCAGCATTTT

d_call: NA
j_call: TRBJ1-6
clone_size: many
v_call: TRBV20-1
cdr3_aa: CSATWRARAHNSPLHF
cdr3_nt: TGCAGTGCTACCTGGAGGGCCAGGGCCCATAATTCACCCCTCCACTTT

d_call: TRBD2
j_call: TRBJ2-1
clone_size: many
v_call: TRBV29-1
cdr3_aa: CSVEVVLAGEGEQFF
cdr3_nt: TGCAGCGTTGAGGTCGTACTAGCGGGAGAAGGTGAGCAGTTCTTC

d_call: TRBD2
j_call: TRBJ2-2
clone_size: many
v_call: TRBV5-1
cdr3_aa: CASSMTSGRDAGELFF
cdr3_nt: TGCGCCAGCAGCATGACTAGCGGGAGGGACGCCGGGGAGCTGTTTTTT

d_call: NA
j_call: TRBJ1-1
clone_size: medium-sized
v_call: TRBV7-9
cdr3_aa: CASSLGTTEAFF
cdr3_nt: TGTGCCAGCAGCTTAGGGACCACTGAAGCTTTCTTT

d_call: NA
j_call: TRBJ2-7
clone_size: many
v_call: TRBV20-1
cdr3_aa: CSARDFAKSTYEQYF
cdr3_nt: TGCAGTGCTAGAGATTTTGCCAAGTCAACCTACGAGCAGTACTTC

d_call: NA
j_call: TRBJ2-7
clone_size: many
v_call: TRBV6-2/TRBV6-3
cdr3_aa: CASSTYYEQYF
cdr3_nt: TGTGCCAGCAGTACCTACTACGAGCAGTACTTC

d_call: NA
j_call: TRBJ2-7
clone_size: many
v_call: TRBV5-6
cdr3_aa: CASRSRSSRGEQYF
cdr3_nt: TGTGCCAGCAGGTCAAGATCATCCCGCGGCGAGCAGTACTTC

d_call: NA
j_call: TRBJ2-5
clone_size: many
v_call: TRBV5-1
cdr3_aa: CASRAGLETQYF
cdr3_nt: TGCGCCAGCAGGGCGGGATTGGAGACCCAGTACTTC

d_call: NA
j_call: TRBJ2-7
clone_size: many
v_call: TRBV20-1
cdr3_aa: CSAEQATEQYF
cdr3_nt: TGCAGTGCCGAGCAGGCTACCGAGCAGTACTTC

d_call: NA
j_call: TRBJ1-1
clone_size: many
v_call: TRBV2
cdr3_aa: CASSLMGGAAEAFF
cdr3_nt: TGTGCCAGCTCTCTTATGGGGGGGGCGGCTGAAGCTTTCTTT

d_call: NA
j_call: TRBJ2-1
clone_size: many
v_call: TRBV4-3
cdr3_aa: CASSQGVGFIYNEQFF
cdr3_nt: TGCGCCAGCAGCCAAGGTGTGGGCTTTATCTACAATGAGCAGTTCTTC

d_call: NA
j_call: TRBJ2-7
clone_size: many
v_call: TRBV5-1
cdr3_aa: CASSLMGAGVKYEQYF
cdr3_nt: TGCGCCAGCAGCTTGATGGGGGCGGGAGTAAAATACGAGCAGTACTTC

d_call: NA
j_call: TRBJ1-1
clone_size: medium-sized
v_call: TRBV5-1
cdr3_aa: CASIPGSGKRTEAFF
cdr3_nt: TGCGCCAGCATCCCGGGGTCCGGGAAAAGGACTGAAGCTTTCTTT

d_call: NA
j_call: TRBJ2-1
clone_size: many
v_call: TRBV24-1
cdr3_aa: CATSDLRDNEQFF
cdr3_nt: TGTGCCACCAGTGATTTGCGGGACAATGAGCAGTTCTTC

d_call: NA
j_call: TRBJ1-2
clone_size: many
v_call: TRBV5-1
cdr3_aa: CASSASRVANYGYTF
cdr3_nt: TGCGCCAGCAGCGCCAGCAGGGTAGCTAACTATGGCTACACCTTC

d_call: NA
j_call: TRBJ2-3
clone_size: NA
v_call: TRBV6-5
cdr3_aa: CASSYAPGVADTQYF
cdr3_nt: TGTGCCAGCAGTTACGCGCCGGGAGTGGCAGATACGCAGTATTTT